This T cell receptor (beta chain) was sequenced in a study of blood T cell repertoires in COVID-19. Across the study: Samples of COVID-19 (acute and convalescent) were obtained from the United States, Italy and Spain. The analysed material was cDNA or gDNA that came from T cells, B-cell-depleted T cells, or PBMCs.

The authors' processing: Nucleated cell number was recorded as an estimate derived from reference gene primer amplification. This table comes from immunoSEQ multiplex PCR, and its TCRdb copy is limited to in-frame clones, with some not included. V and J calls and clone size are those listed in that table; D and trimming were worked out from the DNA. Of about 92,000 clones listed, over 70% were seen once; the top ten hold 8.7%. The sample taken for sequencing was peripheral blood. This sequence was found in a man aged 45-65 years who had recovered from COVID-19.

This chain's CDR3 is CASSRQVLQPQHF. The CDR3 nucleotides are TGTGCCAGCAGCCGACAGGTCCTGCAGCCCCAGCATTTT. The chain couples TRBV11-2 to TRBJ1-5, with D perhaps matching TRBD1 (6 bases). Germline CDR1 is SGHAT and CDR2 is FQNNGV. Trimming removed 5 bases at V and 7 bases at J, with 12 bases between. The CDR3 totals 13 residues.